This T cell receptor (beta chain) was documented in a study of CD4 and CD8 cells across lung adenocarcinoma regions. Samples came from patients with localized non-small cell lung adenocarcinoma. CDR1 GTSNPN and CDR2 SVGIG come from the germline V gene (reference sequence). This CDR3 region has 16 residues. V was cut by 3 bases and J by 5 bases, with 22 bases left in between. MiXCR was run by TCRdb on the PCR reads, yielding one entry per CDR3 protein. The table includes 22,000 or so distinct CDR3 sequences, around half detected once. The sequence derives from a female donor with lung adenocarcinoma. The CD4 and CD8 labels of this study may be unreliable. Sequencing was performed on CD8+ T cells from the center of a lung tumor. The J gene is TRBJ2-5, the V gene TRBV30; D may be TRBD1 (6 bases). CDR3 bases: TGTGCCTGGAGCCTCCCCCGGGACAAAAGGAAGGAGACCCAGTACTTC. Its protein is CAWSLPRDKRKETQYF.